The clone carrying this T cell receptor (beta chain) was seen only a few times. V lost 5 bases and J 5 bases, leaving 16 bases between the germline ends. From germline, CDR1 is SEHNR and CDR2 FQNEAQ (reference sequence). This CDR3 is 14 amino acids long. The data were obtained in a study of blood T cell repertoires in COVID-19. Overall study context: Nucleic acid was either cDNA or gDNA, and it came from T cells, B-cell-depleted T cells, or PBMCs.

In the authors' methods: By means of reference gene primer amplification, nucleated cell counts were estimated. The assay was immunoSEQ multiplex PCR, and TCRdb's table has in-frame clones only and misses some. That table is the source of V, J and clone size, and D and trimming were worked out from the DNA. The sample yields around 210,000 clones, over 60% seen once. Material for sequencing was peripheral blood. The chain carries TRBV7-9 and TRBJ2-7, with D perhaps TRBD1 (6 bases). The sequence was collected from a woman in her seventies with acute or convalescent COVID-19. For the CDR3, the DNA is TGTGCCAGCAGCATGACCGGGACAAAAAACGAGCAGTACTTC. It encodes CASSMTGTKNEQYF.